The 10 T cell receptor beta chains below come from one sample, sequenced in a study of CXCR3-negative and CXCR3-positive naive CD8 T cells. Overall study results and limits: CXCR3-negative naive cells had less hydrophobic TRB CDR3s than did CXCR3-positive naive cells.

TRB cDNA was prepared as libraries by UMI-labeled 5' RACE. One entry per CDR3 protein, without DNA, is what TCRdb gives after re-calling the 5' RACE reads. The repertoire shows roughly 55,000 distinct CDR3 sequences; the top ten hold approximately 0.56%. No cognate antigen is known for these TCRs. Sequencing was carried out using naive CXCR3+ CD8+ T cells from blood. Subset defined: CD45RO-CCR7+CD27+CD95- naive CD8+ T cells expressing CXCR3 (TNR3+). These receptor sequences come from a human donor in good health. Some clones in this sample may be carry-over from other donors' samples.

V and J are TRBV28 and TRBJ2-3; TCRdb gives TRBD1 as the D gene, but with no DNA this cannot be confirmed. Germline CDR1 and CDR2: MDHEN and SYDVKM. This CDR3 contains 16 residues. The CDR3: CASSPQGGGPTDTQYF.

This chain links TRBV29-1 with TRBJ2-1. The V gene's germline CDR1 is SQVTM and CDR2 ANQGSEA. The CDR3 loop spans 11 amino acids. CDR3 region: CSVVNGTVWFF.

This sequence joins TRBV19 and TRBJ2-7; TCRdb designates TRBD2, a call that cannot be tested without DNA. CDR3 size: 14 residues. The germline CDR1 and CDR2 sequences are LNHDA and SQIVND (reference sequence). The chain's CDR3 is CASSIAGGNYEQYF.

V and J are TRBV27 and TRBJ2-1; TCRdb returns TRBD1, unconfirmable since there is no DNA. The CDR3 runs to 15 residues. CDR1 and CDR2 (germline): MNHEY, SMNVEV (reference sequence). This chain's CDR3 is CASSPGWGTYNEQFF.

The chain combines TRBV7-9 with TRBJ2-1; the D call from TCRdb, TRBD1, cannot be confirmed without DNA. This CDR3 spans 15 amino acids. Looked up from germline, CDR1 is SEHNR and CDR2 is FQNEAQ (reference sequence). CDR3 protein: CASSPYRGAANEQFF.

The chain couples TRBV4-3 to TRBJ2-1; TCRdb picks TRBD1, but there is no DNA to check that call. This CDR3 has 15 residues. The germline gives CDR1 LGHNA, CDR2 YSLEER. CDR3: CASSRGESSYNEQFF.

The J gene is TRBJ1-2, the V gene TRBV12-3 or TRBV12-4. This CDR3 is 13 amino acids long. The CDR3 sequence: CASTGGLDYGYTF.

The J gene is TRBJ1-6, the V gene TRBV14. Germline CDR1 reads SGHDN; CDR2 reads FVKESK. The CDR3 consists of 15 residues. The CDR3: CASSQEGSYNSPLHF.

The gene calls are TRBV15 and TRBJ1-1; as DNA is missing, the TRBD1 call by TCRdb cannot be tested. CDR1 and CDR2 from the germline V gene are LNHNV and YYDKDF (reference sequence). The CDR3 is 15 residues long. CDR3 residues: CATSLPTGINTEAFF.

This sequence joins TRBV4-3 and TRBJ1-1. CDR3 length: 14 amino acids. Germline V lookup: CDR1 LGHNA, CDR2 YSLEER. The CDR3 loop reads CASSQGGMNTEAFF.